Following are 32 T cell receptor beta chains from one sample sequenced in a study of neoadjuvant anti-PD-1 for oral cavity cancer. Using immunoSEQ multiplex PCR, the repertoire was profiled, and TCRdb retains in-frame clones only, with some absent. The repertoire consists of approximately 35,000 clones, with just under 90% occurring once and the leading ten covering roughly 4%. The input for sequencing was PBMCs, taken before nivolumab (anti-PD-1) treatment. The receptors stem from a person aged 35-79 years with oral cavity squamous cell carcinoma.

The chain carries TRBV7-7 and TRBJ2-3; 7 bases map to TRBD2. V trimming: 5 bases; J trimming: 1 base; junction bases outside the gene matches: 0. From germline, CDR1 is SSHAT and CDR2 FNYEAQ (reference sequence). The CDR3 spans 13 residues. In DNA, the CDR3 is TGTGCCAGCAGCCGGGGGGGCACAGATACGCAGTATTTT. Translating gives CASSRGGTDTQYF.

This sequence joins TRBV5-8 and TRBJ1-1, with D uncertain. Germline V gives CDR1 SGHTS, CDR2 YDEGEE. The ends were cut back, 1 base at V and 4 bases at J, with 17 bases in the middle. The CDR3 extends over 16 amino acids. CDR3 in amino acids: CASSLYGGAGSTEAFF. The CDR3 DNA reads as TGTGCCAGCAGCTTGTATGGAGGAGCGGGCAGCACTGAAGCTTTCTTT. Together with reference TRBV5-8 and TRBJ1-1, the CDR3 gives the full variable domain: EAGVTQSPTHLIKTRGQQATLRCSPISGHTSVYWYQQALGLGLQFLLWYDEGEERNRGNFPPRFSGRQFPNYSSELNVNALELEDSALYLCASSLYGGAGSTEAFFGQGTRLTVV.

The genes are TRBV11-2 and TRBJ2-5; D unresolved. The V end lost 2 bases, the J end lost 1 base, and 11 bases lay between the germline ends. The CDR3 covers 15 residues. Germline CDR1 and CDR2: SGHAT and FQNNGV. The CDR3 DNA is TGTGCCAGCAGCTTAAAGCCGGCAGGCCAAGAGACCCAGTACTTC. Amino acid sequence: CASSLKPAGQETQYF.

This clone was detected only once. The chain recombines TRBV7-2 with TRBJ1-1; possible D gene TRBD1, 5 bases. The ends were cut back, 1 base at V and 7 bases at J, with 13 bases in the middle. Per germline, CDR1 SGHTA and CDR2 FQGNSA. The CDR3 consists of 14 residues. This CDR3 reads CASSLGGTSSEAFF. The CDR3 DNA reads TGTGCCAGCAGCTTAGGGGGCACAAGCAGTGAAGCTTTCTTT.

V is TRBV4-3 and J is TRBJ1-4; weak D call: TRBD1 (5 bases). The CDR3 has 16 amino acids. Germline V lookup: CDR1 LGHNA, CDR2 YSLEER. Trimming removed 4 bases at V and 5 bases at J, with 17 bases between. DNA of the CDR3: TGCGCCAGCAGCCTCATCTCTTGGGGGGGGAATGAAAAACTGTTTTTT. This sequence encodes CASSLISWGGNEKLFF.

The V and J genes are TRBV6-6 and TRBJ2-7; a possible D gene is TRBD1 (6 bases). Between the trimmed V and J ends, which lost 5 bases and 9 bases, there was a span of 14 bases. CDR3 length equals 12 residues. Germline CDR1 reads MNHNY; CDR2 reads SVGAGI (reference sequence). In nucleotides, the CDR3 is TGTGCCAGCAGTACATCAGGGGTAGGGCAGTACTTC. This codes for CASSTSGVGQYF.

The chain links TRBV28 to TRBJ1-5; possibly TRBD1 for D (5 bases). The germline V gene encodes CDR1 MDHEN and CDR2 SYDVKM. The CDR3 consists of 15 residues. Trimming removed 5 bases from V and 3 bases from J, with 14 bases in between. The CDR3 sequence is CASSPAGGPNQPQHF. Written as DNA, the CDR3 is TGTGCCAGCAGTCCGGCGGGGGGACCCAATCAGCCCCAGCATTTT.

The gene calls are TRBV6-5 and TRBJ1-2; no definite D call. Looked up from germline, CDR1 is MNHEY and CDR2 is SVGAGI. V was clipped by 7 bases and J by 2 bases, with 14 bases between them. CDR3 length: 14 amino acids. Here the CDR3 reads CASIPDESNYGYTF. The DNA of the CDR3 is TGTGCCAGCATCCCGGACGAGAGCAACTATGGCTACACCTTC.

This sequence joins TRBV10-3 and TRBJ2-3, with 8 positions matching TRBD1. The germline V gene has CDR1 ENHRY and CDR2 SYGVKD. After removal of 6 bases from V and 6 bases from J, the junction contained 14 bases not matched to a gene. This CDR3 is built from 16 residues. CDR3 in amino acids: CAISRTTGESGDTQYF. DNA for the CDR3: TGTGCCATCAGCCGAACGACAGGGGAGTCTGGGGATACGCAGTATTTT.

The chain carries TRBV5-1 and TRBJ2-3; TRBD1 agrees at 11 bases. Germline loops: CDR1 SGHRS, CDR2 YFSETQ. The CDR3 extends over 16 amino acids. Trimming at V came to 4 bases and at J to 8 bases, leaving 12 bases not matched to a gene. CDR3 loop: CASSPTAGQGGSTQYF. CDR3 DNA sequence: TGCGCCAGCAGCCCTACCGCGGGACAGGGGGGATCTACGCAGTATTTT.

This clone was seen a few times. The CDR3 protein is CASSLWTGELFF. The DNA of the CDR3 is TGTGCCAGCAGCTTGTGGACCGGGGAGCTGTTTTTT. J is TRBJ2-2 and V is TRBV5-4; D call uncertain. Germline assignment: CDR1 SGHNT and CDR2 YYREEE (reference sequence). This CDR3 is 12 amino acids long. Trimming shortened V by 1 base and J by 5 bases, and 3 bases separated the two germline ends.

The gene calls are TRBV4-2 and TRBJ2-7; perhaps D is TRBD1 or TRBD2 (6 bases each). V shed 5 bases and J shed 4 bases, with 21 bases lying between them. This CDR3 comprises 16 residues. Per germline, CDR1 LGHNA and CDR2 YNFKEQ. This CDR3 is CASSADPGAPWYEQYF. CDR3 nucleotides: TGTGCCAGCAGCGCAGACCCGGGGGCGCCCTGGTACGAGCAGTACTTC.

This clone was seen only a few times. The rearrangement links TRBV6-6 to TRBJ1-6; weak D call: TRBD1 (5 bases). This CDR3 has 13 amino acids. CDR1 is MNHNY and CDR2 is SVGAGI in the germline V gene (reference sequence). Trimming left V 6 bases short and J 7 bases short, with 10 bases between. In nucleotides, the CDR3 is TGTGCCAGCAGAGGGGACCGGAATTCACCCCTCCACTTT. Its protein product is CASRGDRNSPLHF.

The chain has TRBV7-3 and TRBJ2-1; possibly TRBD1 or TRBD2 for D (5 bases each). V was clipped by 2 bases and J by 1 base, with 6 bases between them. Germline V lookup: CDR1 SGHTA, CDR2 FQGTGA. The CDR3 covers 14 residues. The CDR3 DNA is TGTGCCAGCAGCTTAGGGGGTTCCTACAATGAGCAGTTCTTC. This codes for CASSLGGSYNEQFF.

The rearrangement joins TRBV5-4 to TRBJ1-4, with 9 bases aligning to TRBD1. The V and J ends lost 4 bases and 8 bases, in that order; junction bases with no gene match: 9. In germline, CDR1 is SGHNT, CDR2 YYREEE (reference sequence). The CDR3 is 15 amino acids. As DNA, the CDR3 is TGTGCCAGCAGCGGACAGGGGAGAGGAGAGGAAAAACTGTTTTTT. This encodes CASSGQGRGEEKLFF.

As concerns this clone: Other nucleotide sequences from this sample produce the same CDR3. The chain joins TRBV4-3 to TRBJ2-7; D ambiguous. The V gene's germline CDR1 is LGHNA and CDR2 YSLEER. This CDR3 contains 17 residues. V lost 1 base and J 4 bases, leaving 20 bases between the germline ends. CDR3 nucleotides: TGCGCCAGCAGCCAAGTCCTCGCCCGGGTTCCCCCTTACGAGCAGTACTTC. This gives the protein CASSQVLARVPPYEQYF.

This chain connects TRBV30 to TRBJ2-7; 10 bases align to TRBD1. Germline V gives CDR1 GTSNPN, CDR2 SVGIG (reference sequence). J lost 5 bases, V lost 4 bases, and 5 bases had no gene match. The CDR3 is 13 amino acids. In DNA form, the CDR3 reads TGTGCCTGGAATTGGGACAGGGGACACGAGCAGTACTTC. Translated, it gives CAWNWDRGHEQYF. Drawing the rest from reference TRBV30 and TRBJ2-7, the complete variable domain is SQTIHQWPATLVQPVGSPLSLECTVEGTSNPNLYWYRQAAGRGLQLLFYSVGIGQISSEVPQNLSASRPQDRQFILSSKKLLLSDSGFYLCAWNWDRGHEQYFGPGTRLTVT.

This clone has just one count. The chain employs TRBV6-5 and TRBJ1-3; D is undetermined. The CDR3 contains 15 residues. V was cut by 6 bases and J by 0 bases, with 12 bases left in between. Germline CDR1 reads MNHEY; CDR2 reads SVGAGI. The chain's CDR3 is CASSSGLFSGNTIYF. DNA of the CDR3: TGTGCCAGCAGCTCTGGCCTTTTCTCTGGAAACACCATATATTTT.

The rearrangement links TRBV5-1 to TRBJ1-5; 7 positions match TRBD1. The CDR3 has 13 amino acids. V trimming: 4 bases; J trimming: 7 bases; junction bases outside the gene matches: 5. Germline V gives CDR1 SGHRS, CDR2 YFSETQ. The CDR3, as DNA: TGCGCCAGCAGCCAACAGGGGCGACAGCCCCAGCATTTT. Residues: CASSQQGRQPQHF.

J is TRBJ1-1 and V is TRBV4-3, with a weak D call TRBD1 (5 bases). Trimming removed 1 base from V and 4 bases from J, with 10 bases in between. Germline V lookup: CDR1 LGHNA, CDR2 YSLEER. There are 14 residues in the CDR3. The CDR3 loop reads CASSQGGQATEAFF. The CDR3 DNA reads as TGCGCCAGCAGCCAAGGGGGCCAGGCCACTGAAGCTTTCTTT.

This clone was found once. The chain is built from TRBV4-1 and TRBJ2-7; 8 bases are shared with TRBD2. Trimming cost V 4 bases and J 2 bases; bases outside gene matches: 1. CDR1 and CDR2 from the germline V gene are MGHRA and YSYEKL. CDR3 length: 13 amino acids. This CDR3 reads CASSRGLAYEQYF. The CDR3 DNA sequence: TGCGCCAGCAGCCGGGGACTAGCCTACGAGCAGTACTTC.

Only one count was recorded for this clone. The chain is built from TRBV7-3 and TRBJ2-3; D remains unclear. The CDR3 spans 13 residues. Germline V gives CDR1 SGHTA, CDR2 FQGTGA. V was trimmed by 5 bases and J by 8 bases, leaving 14 bases between them. The CDR3 loop reads CASSIPGRTTQYF. In DNA form, the CDR3 reads TGTGCCAGCAGCATACCAGGAAGAACTACGCAGTATTTT.

The table lists this clone with a count of one. The chain combines TRBV30 with TRBJ1-4; 8 positions match TRBD1. The trim removed 3 bases at V and 0 bases at J, leaving 6 bases unmatched. The CDR3 covers 16 residues. The germline CDR1 and CDR2 sequences are GTSNPN and SVGIG (reference sequence). The CDR3 reads CAWRTGDVATNEKLFF. The CDR3 DNA reads as TGTGCCTGGAGGACAGGGGACGTAGCAACTAATGAAAAACTGTTTTTT.

V and J are TRBV7-8 and TRBJ1-3; D call uncertain. The CDR3 length is 13 residues. Germline values: CDR1 SGHVS, CDR2 FQNEAQ. V lost 1 base and J lost 4, with 5 bases in between. The CDR3 protein is CASSLDSGNTIYF. CDR3 DNA sequence: TGTGCCAGCAGCTTAGACTCCGGAAACACCATATATTTT.

The chain joins TRBV27 to TRBJ2-7; 9 nucleotides line up with TRBD2. V lost 0 bases, J lost 4 bases, and 1 base stayed unmatched. Per the germline V gene, CDR1 is MNHEY and CDR2 is SMNVEV (reference sequence). This CDR3 is built from 14 residues. CDR3 sequence (DNA): TGTGCCAGCAGTTTATCCACTAGCGGGTACGAGCAGTACTTC. Residues: CASSLSTSGYEQYF.

The J gene is TRBJ2-7, the V gene TRBV7-6; D is uncertain. Per germline, CDR1 SGHVS and CDR2 FNYEAQ. The CDR3 length is 15 residues. V lost 1 base to trimming and J lost 2 bases, with 12 bases between them. DNA of the CDR3: TGTGCCAGCAGCTTAGGGGCAGGCCCCCCCTACGAGCAGTACTTC. Its translation: CASSLGAGPPYEQYF.

The chain's CDR3 is CASSERGETQYF. DNA for the CDR3: TGTGCCAGCAGTGAACGGGGGGAGACCCAGTACTTC. This sequence joins TRBV2 and TRBJ2-5; TRBD2 is a possible D gene (6 bases). The CDR3 extends over 12 amino acids. Germline V gives CDR1 SNHLY, CDR2 FYNNEI. Trimming took 2 bases from V and 5 from J, leaving 6 bases between them.

This clone was counted between two and nine times. The chain has TRBV14 and TRBJ1-2, with TRBD1 as a possible D gene (5 bases). From germline, CDR1 is SGHDN and CDR2 FVKESK. The CDR3 sequence is 19 residues long. V lost 1 base and J lost 1, with 22 bases in between. CDR3 nucleotides: TGTGCCAGCAGCCAAGGAGGGTGGGACCCGGCGTGGTTTAACTATGGCTACACCTTC. Protein: CASSQGGWDPAWFNYGYTF.

This clone has only one observation. V usage is TRBV5-4 and J usage is TRBJ2-6, with D possibly being TRBD1 or TRBD2 (5 bases each). Between the trimmed V and J ends, which lost 3 bases and 1 base, there was a span of 14 bases. CDR3 length: 17 amino acids. CDR1 SGHNT and CDR2 YYREEE come from the germline V gene (reference sequence). The CDR3 coding sequence is TGTGCCAGCAGCTCTCCCGGGACCTTGTCTGGGGCCAACGTCCTGACTTTC. Its protein product is CASSSPGTLSGANVLTF. Together with reference TRBV5-4 and TRBJ2-6, the CDR3 gives the full variable domain: ETGVTQSPTHLIKTRGQQVTLRCSSQSGHNTVSWYQQALGQGPQFIFQYYREEENGRGNFPPRFSGLQFPNYSSELNVNALELDDSALYLCASSSPGTLSGANVLTFGAGSRLTVL.

CDR3 in amino acids: CAIHREKNEKLFF. CDR3 DNA: TGTGCCATCCACAGGGAGAAAAATGAAAAACTGTTTTTT. The V gene is TRBV10-3, the J gene TRBJ1-4, with D possibly TRBD1 on 6 matching bases. Trimming took 8 bases from V and 5 from J, leaving 12 bases between them. CDR1 and CDR2 (germline): ENHRY, SYGVKD. The CDR3 is 13 amino acids.

This rearrangement joins TRBV19 to TRBJ2-3, with 14 bases that match TRBD2. V gave up 5 bases and J gave up 2 bases; unmatched junction bases: 6. The CDR3 runs to 17 residues. Per germline, CDR1 LNHDA and CDR2 SQIVND (reference sequence). The CDR3 reads CASSSTSGGVLTDTQYF. The CDR3 DNA reads TGTGCCAGTAGTTCGACTAGCGGGGGGGTTCTCACAGATACGCAGTATTTT.

This chain joins TRBV6-6 and TRBJ2-1; tentatively, D is TRBD2 (6 bases). Germline V gene lookup returns CDR1 MNHNY and CDR2 SVGAGI (reference sequence). This CDR3 is built from 15 residues. Between the trimmed V and J ends, which lost 7 bases and 7 bases, there was a span of 20 bases. The CDR3 here is CASTSGGLLGNEQFF. As DNA, the CDR3 is TGTGCCAGCACCTCAGGAGGACTACTCGGGAATGAGCAGTTCTTC.